This T cell receptor (beta chain) stems from a study of T cell responses to AZD1222 COVID-19 vaccine. Broader study findings: All repertoire sampling was performed exclusively after the peak T cell response. Most donors were white British and more were female, and clonal diversity was possibly underestimated.

This CDR3 is built from 14 residues. V lost 5 bases, J lost 2 bases, and 10 bases lay in between. Germline CDR1 and CDR2: LNHDA and SQIVND (reference sequence). Assay: immunoSEQ multiplex PCR; the TCRdb copy retains only in-frame clones and omits some. The table shows 110,000 or so clones, with 70% to 90% occurring only once. About this clone: Its target is unknown.

The receptor was isolated from an adult who received the AZD1222 COVID-19 vaccine. The material sequenced was peripheral blood, taken 28 days after the second AZD1222 dose. This chain uses TRBV19 with TRBJ1-5; no reliable D call. The CDR3, as DNA: TGTGCCAGTAGTTATCAGCCCGGCAATCAGCCCCAGCATTTT. It encodes CASSYQPGNQPQHF.